A selection of T cell receptor beta chains follows, all from one sample in a study of T cell repertoires in cytomegalovirus infection. For these receptors, no antigen is known. One entry per CDR3 protein, called by TCRdb with MiXCR from the reads. The repertoire consists of around 360,000 distinct CDR3 sequences, with approximately 35% occurring once and the leading ten covering roughly 12%. The specimen was cultured PBMCs, collected from culture after CMV antigen stimulation. These receptors came from a human donor in good health (CMV status not recorded). Some clones in this sample may be carry-over from other donors' samples. Both conserved end residues are part of each CDR3. A D gene is named only where the DNA matches it firmly. The size of a clone is reported for some rows only, either as once, few or many, or as a class for expanded clones.

TRBJ2-2,-,TRBD2,TRBV7-8,CASGGLANTGELCF,TGTGCCAGCGGCGGACTAGCGAACACCGGGGAGCTGTGTTTT
TRBJ2-2,-,-,TRBV23-1,CASSMLSQGVTGELFF,TGCGCCAGCAGTATGCTCTCACAGGGAGTCACCGGGGAGCTGTTTTTT
TRBJ1-1,few,-,TRBV7-2,CASRSVLQRVNTEAFF,TGTGCCAGCAGGTCGGTCCTCCAAAGGGTGAACACTGAAGCTTTCTTT
TRBJ1-5,-,-,TRBV28,CASSEGPSPQHF,TGTGCCAGCAGTGAAGGCCCCTCGCCCCAGCATTTT
TRBJ1-1,many,-,TRBV7-8,CASSQGHDTEAFF,TGTGCCAGCAGCCAGGGACATGACACTGAAGCTTTCTTT
TRBJ2-1,-,-,TRBV24-1,CATSNIEGSSYNEQFF,TGTGCCACCAGCAACATCGAGGGAAGCTCCTACAATGAGCAGTTCTTC
TRBJ2-7,few,-,TRBV7-9,CASSTTGYIYEQYF,TGTGCCAGCAGCACCACAGGGTACATCTACGAGCAGTACTTC
TRBJ2-7,-,-,TRBV6-5,CASSYPSGEQYF,TGTGCCAGCAGTTACCCCTCTGGCGAGCAGTACTTC
TRBJ1-1,-,-,TRBV7-3,CASSPRGGRNTEAFF,TGTGCCAGCAGCCCCCGCGGGGGCCGGAACACTGAAGCTTTCTTT
TRBJ2-7,few,-,TRBV7-8,CASSPGPRFEQYF,TGTGCCAGCAGCCCCGGGCCGAGGTTTGAGCAGTACTTC
TRBJ2-5,-,-,TRBV12-3/TRBV12-4,CASSLTGYRETQYF,TGTGCCAGCAGTTTAACGGGGTACCGGGAGACCCAGTACTTC
TRBJ2-1,-,-,TRBV12-3/TRBV12-4,CASRPTGLTWSLPLFGNEQFF,TGTGCCAGCAGACCCACGGGGCTCACCTGGTCCCTCCCGCTTTTCGGGAATGAGCAGTTCTTC
TRBJ2-1,-,-,TRBV4-3,CASSQDGRGGPNEQFF,TGCGCCAGCAGCCAAGATGGGCGAGGGGGTCCCAATGAGCAGTTCTTC
TRBJ2-6,-,-,TRBV19,CASSIKTQTGANVLTF,TGTGCCAGTAGTATAAAGACCCAAACTGGGGCCAACGTCCTGACTTTC
TRBJ2-4,few,-,TRBV10-3,CAISESRGLSKNIQYF,TGTGCCATCAGTGAGTCGAGGGGTCTGAGCAAAAACATTCAGTACTTC
TRBJ2-7,-,TRBD2,TRBV6-5,CASRGAGSYEQYF,TGTGCCAGCAGGGGAGCGGGGTCCTACGAGCAGTACTTC
TRBJ2-2,-,-,TRBV6-2/TRBV6-3,CASSWTRTNTGELFF,TGTGCCAGCAGTTGGACAAGAACGAACACCGGGGAGCTGTTTTTT
TRBJ2-1,-,-,TRBV6-2/TRBV6-3,CASSYSQGRNEQFF,TGTGCCAGCAGTTATAGCCAGGGGAGGAATGAGCAGTTCTTC
TRBJ2-2,once,-,TRBV12-5,CASGLRDRGINRELFF,TGTGCTAGTGGTTTAAGGGACCGTGGGATAAATAGGGAGCTGTTTTTT
TRBJ1-2,few,-,TRBV4-1,CASSQVGFLGGYTF,TGCGCCAGCAGCCAAGTCGGATTTCTGGGAGGCTACACCTTC
TRBJ1-1,-,TRBD1,TRBV7-8,CASSSGNRGRVETEAFF,TGTGCCAGCAGCTCGGGGAACAGGGGCCGGGTAGAGACTGAAGCTTTCTTT
TRBJ2-7,-,TRBD2,TRBV7-2,CASSPRTSGIVGYEQYF,TGTGCCAGCAGCCCGAGGACTAGCGGGATTGTGGGGTACGAGCAGTACTTC
TRBJ1-2,many,-,TRBV28,CASVSGANYGYTF,TGTGCCAGCGTGTCAGGGGCAAACTATGGCTACACCTTC
TRBJ1-3,many,TRBD1,TRBV7-8,CASSYRGTGNTIYF,TGTGCCAGCAGTTACAGGGGGACTGGAAACACCATATATTTT
TRBJ2-2,-,TRBD2,TRBV19,CASSMFRSLAGDTGELFF,TGTGCCAGTAGTATGTTTCGCTCTTTAGCGGGAGACACCGGGGAGCTGTTTTTT
TRBJ1-2,-,-,TRBV12-5,CASGLEQGRENGYTF,TGTGCTAGTGGTTTGGAACAGGGCCGCGAAAATGGCTACACCTTC